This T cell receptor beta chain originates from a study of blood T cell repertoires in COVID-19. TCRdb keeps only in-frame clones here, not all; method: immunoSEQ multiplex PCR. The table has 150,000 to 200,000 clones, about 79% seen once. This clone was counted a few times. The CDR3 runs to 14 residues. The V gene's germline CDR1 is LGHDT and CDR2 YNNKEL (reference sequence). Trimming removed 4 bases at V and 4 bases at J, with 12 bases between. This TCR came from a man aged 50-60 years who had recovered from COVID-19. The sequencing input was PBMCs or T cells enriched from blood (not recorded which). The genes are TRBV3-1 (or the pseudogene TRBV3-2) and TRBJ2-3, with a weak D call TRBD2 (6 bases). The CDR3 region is CASSRGTAPDTQYF. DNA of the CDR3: TGTGCCAGCAGCCGCGGGACGGCCCCAGATACGCAGTATTTT.